This T cell receptor (beta chain) was found in a study of HIV-infected children after antiretroviral therapy interruption. Study-level information: All children had CD4+ count above 500 and viral load below 50 copies/ml. Children's median ages were roughly 10 years and 8 years by group.

There are many counts of this clonotype. The antigen remains unidentified. A 3' RACE protocol on RNA, with unique molecular identifiers, produced the TCR library. MiXCR was run by TCRdb on the 3' RACE reads, yielding one entry per CDR3 protein. The table lists around 50,000 distinct CDR3 sequences, about 4.3% of them singletons. Indicated treatment: PENTA 11 planned treatment interruption arm or continuous ART arm. Sorting from thawed PBMCs isolated naive CD4+ CD45RA+ CD45RO- T cells. From germline, CDR1 is SQVTM and CDR2 ANQGSEA. V was pared by 7 bases and J by 3 bases, with 20 bases between. This CDR3 comprises 15 residues. Study results and caveats: By the end of treatment interruption, naive CD4+ clonality (Gini) increased.

The V and J genes are TRBV29-1 and TRBJ2-3; TRBD2 might be the D (5 bases). The source of this sequence is a pool of human donors with HIV. Sequencing was performed on CD45RA+ CD4+ T cells from PBMCs, pooled from several time points, taken from a donor given antiretroviral therapy, either interrupted or continuous. Regarding subset: naive CD4+ CD45RA+ CD45RO- T cells. The CDR3, as DNA: TGCAGCGCCGAACTGGGAGTAGGAAGTACAGATACGCAGTATTTT. It specifies CSAELGVGSTDTQYF.